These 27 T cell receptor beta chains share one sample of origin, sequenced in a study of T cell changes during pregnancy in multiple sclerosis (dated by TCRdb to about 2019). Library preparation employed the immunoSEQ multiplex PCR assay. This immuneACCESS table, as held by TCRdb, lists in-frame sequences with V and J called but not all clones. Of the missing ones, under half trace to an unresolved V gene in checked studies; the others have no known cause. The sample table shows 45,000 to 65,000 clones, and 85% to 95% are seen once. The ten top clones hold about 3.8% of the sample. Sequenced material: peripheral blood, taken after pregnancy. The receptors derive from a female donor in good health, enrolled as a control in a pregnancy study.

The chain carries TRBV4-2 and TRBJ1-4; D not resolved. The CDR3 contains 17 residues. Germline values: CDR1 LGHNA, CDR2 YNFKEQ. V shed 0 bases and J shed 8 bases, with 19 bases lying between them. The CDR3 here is CASSQELSQDVGEKLFF. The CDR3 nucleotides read TGTGCCAGCAGCCAAGAATTGTCGCAAGACGTGGGCGAAAAACTGTTTTTT.

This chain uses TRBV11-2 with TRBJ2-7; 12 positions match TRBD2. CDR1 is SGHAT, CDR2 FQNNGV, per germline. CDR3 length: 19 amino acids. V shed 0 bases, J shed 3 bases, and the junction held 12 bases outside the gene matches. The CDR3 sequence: CASSLEAAASGRASYEQYF. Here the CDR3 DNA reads TGTGCCAGCAGCTTAGAGGCAGCGGCTAGCGGGAGGGCCAGCTACGAGCAGTACTTC.

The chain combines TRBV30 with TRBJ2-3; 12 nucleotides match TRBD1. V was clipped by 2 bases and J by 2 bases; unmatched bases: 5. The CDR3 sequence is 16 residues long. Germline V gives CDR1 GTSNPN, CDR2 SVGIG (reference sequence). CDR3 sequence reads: CAWSSGTGGSTDTQYF. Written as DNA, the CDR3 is TGTGCCTGGAGTTCGGGGACAGGGGGCTCCACAGATACGCAGTATTTT.

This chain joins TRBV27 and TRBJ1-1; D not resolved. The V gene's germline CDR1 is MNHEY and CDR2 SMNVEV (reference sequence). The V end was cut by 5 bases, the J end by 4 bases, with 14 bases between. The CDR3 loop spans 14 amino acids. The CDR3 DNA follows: TGTGCCAGCAGTCTCTATCGACTTGGCACTGAAGCTTTCTTT. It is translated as CASSLYRLGTEAFF.

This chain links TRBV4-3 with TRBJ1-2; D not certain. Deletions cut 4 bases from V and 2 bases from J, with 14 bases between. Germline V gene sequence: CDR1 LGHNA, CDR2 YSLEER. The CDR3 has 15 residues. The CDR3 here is CASSPPDRGNYGYTF. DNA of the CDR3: TGCGCCAGCAGCCCCCCGGACCGGGGAAACTATGGCTACACCTTC.

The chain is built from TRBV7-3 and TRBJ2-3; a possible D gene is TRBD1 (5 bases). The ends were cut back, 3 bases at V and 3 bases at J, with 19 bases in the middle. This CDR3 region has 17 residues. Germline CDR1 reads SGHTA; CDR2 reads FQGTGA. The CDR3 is CASSFRTQGVGTDTQYF. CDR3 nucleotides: TGTGCCAGCAGCTTTCGAACTCAGGGCGTGGGTACAGATACGCAGTATTTT.

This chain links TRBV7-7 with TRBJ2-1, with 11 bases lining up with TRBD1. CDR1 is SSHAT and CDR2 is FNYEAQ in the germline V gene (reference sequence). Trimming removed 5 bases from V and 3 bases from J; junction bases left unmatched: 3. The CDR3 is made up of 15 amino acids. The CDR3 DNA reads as TGTGCCAGCAGCAAGGGACAGGGGGTCTACAATGAGCAGTTCTTC. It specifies CASSKGQGVYNEQFF.

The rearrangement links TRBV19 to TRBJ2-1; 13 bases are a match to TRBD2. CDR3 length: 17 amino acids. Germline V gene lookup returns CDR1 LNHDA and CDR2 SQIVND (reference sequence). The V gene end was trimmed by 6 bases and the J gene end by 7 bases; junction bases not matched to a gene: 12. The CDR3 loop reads CASSLQPGLAGRNEQFF. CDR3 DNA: TGTGCCAGTAGCTTACAACCGGGACTAGCGGGAAGAAATGAGCAGTTCTTC.

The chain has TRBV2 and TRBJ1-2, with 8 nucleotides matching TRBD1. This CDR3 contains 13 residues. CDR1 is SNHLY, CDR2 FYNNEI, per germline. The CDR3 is CASQGQGVNGYTF. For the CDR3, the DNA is TGTGCATCCCAAGGACAGGGAGTCAATGGCTACACCTTC.

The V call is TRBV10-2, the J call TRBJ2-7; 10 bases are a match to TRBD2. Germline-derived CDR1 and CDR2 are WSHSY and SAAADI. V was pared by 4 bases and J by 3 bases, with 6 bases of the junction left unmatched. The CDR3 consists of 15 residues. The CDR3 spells CASSGLAGAIYEQYF. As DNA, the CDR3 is TGCGCCAGCAGTGGACTAGCGGGCGCTATCTACGAGCAGTACTTC.

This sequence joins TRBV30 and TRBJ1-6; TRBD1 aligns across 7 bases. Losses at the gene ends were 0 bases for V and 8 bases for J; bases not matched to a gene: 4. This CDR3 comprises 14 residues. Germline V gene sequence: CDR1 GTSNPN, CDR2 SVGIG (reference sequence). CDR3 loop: CAWSVYRGDSPLHF. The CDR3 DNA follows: TGTGCCTGGAGTGTCTACAGGGGCGATTCACCCCTCCACTTT.

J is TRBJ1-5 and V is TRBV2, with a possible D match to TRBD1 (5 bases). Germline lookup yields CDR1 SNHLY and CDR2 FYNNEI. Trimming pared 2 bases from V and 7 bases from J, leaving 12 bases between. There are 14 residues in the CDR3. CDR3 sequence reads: CASSELRGGQPQHF. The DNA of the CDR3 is TGTGCCAGCAGTGAATTAAGGGGAGGGCAGCCCCAGCATTTT.

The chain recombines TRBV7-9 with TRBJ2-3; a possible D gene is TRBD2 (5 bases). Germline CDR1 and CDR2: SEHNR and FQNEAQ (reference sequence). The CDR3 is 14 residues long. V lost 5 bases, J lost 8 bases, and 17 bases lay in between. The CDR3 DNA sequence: TGTGCCAGCAGCGCCAGAGGAGCCCGGGGTACGCAGTATTTT. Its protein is CASSARGARGTQYF.

The CDR3 spells CASSFLPSGPREDTQYF. As DNA, the CDR3 is TGTGCCAGTAGTTTCCTTCCAAGCGGACCTCGCGAAGATACGCAGTATTTT. V gene TRBV19 combines with J gene TRBJ2-3, with a possible D match to TRBD2 (5 bases). With 5 bases removed from V and 5 bases from J, the gap between germline ends came to 23 bases. Germline V CDR1 and CDR2: LNHDA, SQIVND (reference sequence). The CDR3 length is 17 residues.

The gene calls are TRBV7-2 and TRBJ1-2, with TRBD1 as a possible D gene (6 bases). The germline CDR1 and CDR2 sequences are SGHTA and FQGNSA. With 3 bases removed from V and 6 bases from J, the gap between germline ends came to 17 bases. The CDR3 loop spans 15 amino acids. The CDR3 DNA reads TGTGCCAGCAGCTTTTCAGACAGGAGCATGGATGGCTACACCTTC. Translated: CASSFSDRSMDGYTF.

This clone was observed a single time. CDR3 bases: TGCGCCAGCAGGCACTCAGATACGCAGTATTTT. As protein: CASRHSDTQYF. The rearrangement uses TRBV10-2 and TRBJ2-3, with D uncertain. V was pared by 6 bases and J by 4 bases, with 5 bases between. Germline lookup yields CDR1 WSHSY and CDR2 SAAADI. The CDR3 consists of 11 residues.

DNA of the CDR3: TGTGCCTGGAATCGGGGGGGTGTTTACACAGATACGCAGTATTTT. This gives the protein CAWNRGGVYTDTQYF. The chain couples TRBV30 to TRBJ2-3; 8 positions agree with TRBD2. The CDR3 extends over 15 amino acids. V was pared by 4 bases and J by 2 bases, with 8 bases of the junction left unmatched. The germline V gene encodes CDR1 GTSNPN and CDR2 SVGIG (reference sequence). The variable domain in full, with the rest retrieved from reference TRBV30 and TRBJ2-3, is SQTIHQWPATLVQPVGSPLSLECTVEGTSNPNLYWYRQAAGRGLQLLFYSVGIGQISSEVPQNLSASRPQDRQFILSSKKLLLSDSGFYLCAWNRGGVYTDTQYFGPGTRLTVL.

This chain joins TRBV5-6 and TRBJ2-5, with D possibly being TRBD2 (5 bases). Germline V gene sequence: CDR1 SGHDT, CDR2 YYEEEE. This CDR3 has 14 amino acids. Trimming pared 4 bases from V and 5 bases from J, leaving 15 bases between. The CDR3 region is CASSPGIDGETQYF. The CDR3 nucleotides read TGTGCCAGCAGCCCGGGGATAGATGGGGAGACCCAGTACTTC.

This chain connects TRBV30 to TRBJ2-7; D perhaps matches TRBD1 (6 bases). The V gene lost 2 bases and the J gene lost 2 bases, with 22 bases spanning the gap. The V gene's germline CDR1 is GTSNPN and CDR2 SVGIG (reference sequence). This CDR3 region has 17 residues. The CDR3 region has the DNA TGTGCCTGGAGTCCAGTATACGGGACAACTTCTCCCTACGAGCAGTACTTC. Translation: CAWSPVYGTTSPYEQYF.

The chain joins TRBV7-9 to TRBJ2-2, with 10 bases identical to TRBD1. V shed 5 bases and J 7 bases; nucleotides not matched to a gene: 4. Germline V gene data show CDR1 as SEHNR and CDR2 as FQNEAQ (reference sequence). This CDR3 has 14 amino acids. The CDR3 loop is CASSRQGAGGELFF. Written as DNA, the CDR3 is TGTGCCAGCAGCAGACAGGGGGCAGGCGGGGAGCTGTTTTTT. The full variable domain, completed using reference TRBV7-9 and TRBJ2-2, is DTGVSQNPRHKITKRGQNVTFRCDPISEHNRLYWYRQTLGQGPEFLTYFQNEAQLEKSRLLSDRFSAERPKGSFSTLEIQRTEQGDSAMYLCASSRQGAGGELFFGEGSRLTVL.

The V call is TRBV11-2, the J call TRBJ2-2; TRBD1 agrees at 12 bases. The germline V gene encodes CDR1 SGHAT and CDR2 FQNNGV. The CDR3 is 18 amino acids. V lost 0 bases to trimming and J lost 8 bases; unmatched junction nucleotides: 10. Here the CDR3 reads CASSLDLPGQGASGELFF. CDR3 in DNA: TGTGCCAGCAGCTTAGATCTCCCGGGACAGGGGGCTTCGGGGGAGCTGTTTTTT.

The CDR3 coding sequence is TGTGCCAGCAGCCCCGACAGAGTCGATACGCAGTATTTT. Residues: CASSPDRVDTQYF. The chain employs TRBV7-2 and TRBJ2-3; TRBD1 is a possible D gene (5 bases). The germline V and J ends were trimmed by 5 bases and 6 bases, with 12 bases remaining between them. The CDR3 has 13 amino acids. Germline CDR1 SGHTA, CDR2 FQGNSA.

CDR3 DNA: TGTGCCAGCAGCCCTGGGGGCAAATCGTTCAAAAATGAGCAGTTCTTC. Translating it yields CASSPGGKSFKNEQFF. The chain has TRBV5-4 and TRBJ2-1; D might be TRBD1 (6 bases). Trimming removed 4 bases from V and 7 bases from J, with 21 bases in between. Per the germline V gene, CDR1 is SGHNT and CDR2 is YYREEE (reference sequence). The CDR3 runs 16 residues.

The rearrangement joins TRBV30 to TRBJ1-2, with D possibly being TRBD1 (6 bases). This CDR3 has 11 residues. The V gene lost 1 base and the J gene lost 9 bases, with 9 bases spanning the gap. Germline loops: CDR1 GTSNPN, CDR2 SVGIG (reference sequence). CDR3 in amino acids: CAWSAGDSYTF. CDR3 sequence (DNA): TGTGCCTGGAGTGCAGGGGATAGCTACACCTTC.

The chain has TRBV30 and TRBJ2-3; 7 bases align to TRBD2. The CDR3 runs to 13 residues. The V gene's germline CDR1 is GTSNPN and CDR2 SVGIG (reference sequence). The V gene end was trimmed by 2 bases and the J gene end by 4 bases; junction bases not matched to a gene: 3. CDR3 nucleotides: TGTGCCTGGAGTCGGGGGGTAGCAGATACGCAGTATTTT. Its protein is CAWSRGVADTQYF.

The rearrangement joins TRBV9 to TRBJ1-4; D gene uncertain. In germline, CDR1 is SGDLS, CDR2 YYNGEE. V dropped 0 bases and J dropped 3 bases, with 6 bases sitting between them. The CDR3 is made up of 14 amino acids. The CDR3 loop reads CASSVGGSNEKLFF. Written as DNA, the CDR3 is TGTGCCAGCAGCGTAGGTGGCTCTAATGAAAAACTGTTTTTT.

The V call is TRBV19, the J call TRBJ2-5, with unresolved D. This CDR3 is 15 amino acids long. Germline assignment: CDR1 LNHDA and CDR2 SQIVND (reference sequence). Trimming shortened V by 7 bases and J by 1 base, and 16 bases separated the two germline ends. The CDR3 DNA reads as TGTGCCAGTACCAGTGTGTACGACTTCCAAGAGACCCAGTACTTC. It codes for CASTSVYDFQETQYF.